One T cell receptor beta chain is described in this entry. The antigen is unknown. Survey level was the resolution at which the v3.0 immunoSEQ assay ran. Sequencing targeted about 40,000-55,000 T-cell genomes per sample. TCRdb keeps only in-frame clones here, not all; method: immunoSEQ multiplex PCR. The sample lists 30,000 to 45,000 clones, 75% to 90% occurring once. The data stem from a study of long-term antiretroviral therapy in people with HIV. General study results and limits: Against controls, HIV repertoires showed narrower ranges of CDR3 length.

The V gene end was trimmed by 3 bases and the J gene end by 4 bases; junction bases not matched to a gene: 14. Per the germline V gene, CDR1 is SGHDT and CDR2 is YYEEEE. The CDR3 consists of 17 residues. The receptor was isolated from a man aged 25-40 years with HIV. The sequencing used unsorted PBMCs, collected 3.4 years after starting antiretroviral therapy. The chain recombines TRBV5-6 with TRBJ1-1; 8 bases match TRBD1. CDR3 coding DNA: TGTGCCAGCAGCTCCCTCGTGGACAGGGAAATGAGCACTGAAGCTTTCTTT. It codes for CASSSLVDREMSTEAFF.